The 9 T cell receptor beta chains given below trace back to one sample, sequenced in a study of cytomegalovirus exposure and HLA in healthy donors. Use of 60 Vbeta and 13 Jbeta primers characterized the PCR. The data were produced by immunoSEQ multiplex PCR, yet TCRdb's version contains in-frame clones alone and is incomplete. The table lists 130,000 to 150,000 clones, 55% to 85% of them singletons, with 2.1% in the top ten. The sequenced sample consisted of PBMCs. The source is a man aged 40-55 years in good health and CMV-seronegative.

This chain links TRBV28 with TRBJ1-3; tentative D call: TRBD1 (6 bases). Trimming stripped 6 bases from V and 0 bases from J, with 9 bases between. Germline V gene sequence: CDR1 MDHEN, CDR2 SYDVKM. This CDR3 spans 14 amino acids. CDR3 DNA sequence: TGTGCCAGCAGGAGGGACAACTCTGGAAACACCATATATTTT. Amino acid sequence: CASRRDNSGNTIYF.

The chain links TRBV29-1 to TRBJ2-7; 9 bases map to TRBD1. CDR1 and CDR2 (germline): SQVTM, ANQGSEA. The CDR3 length is 14 residues. The J segment lost 3 bases and the V segment lost 3 bases, leaving 6 bases of the junction unmatched. CDR3 residues: CSVEGTGGFYEQYF. In DNA, the CDR3 is TGCAGCGTTGAGGGAACAGGGGGCTTCTACGAGCAGTACTTC.

The chain combines TRBV9 with TRBJ1-4; D is possibly TRBD1 (5 bases). Trimming took off 0 bases at V and 8 bases at J, with 8 bases between the two ends. This CDR3 spans 13 amino acids. CDR1 and CDR2 from the germline V gene are SGDLS and YYNGEE. The CDR3 DNA is TGTGCCAGCAGCGTAGACGGGGGGGAAAAACTGTTTTTT. Translation gives CASSVDGGEKLFF.

The gene calls are TRBV25-1 and TRBJ2-5, with 14 bases lining up with TRBD2. V shed 5 bases, J shed 5 bases, and the junction held 4 bases outside the gene matches. The CDR3 is made up of 15 amino acids. Germline V gives CDR1 MGHDK, CDR2 SYGVNS. The CDR3 DNA reads TGTGCCAGCAGTTCCCGACTAGCGGGGGGGGAGACCCAGTACTTC. It is translated as CASSSRLAGGETQYF. The whole variable domain, remainder taken from reference TRBV25-1 and TRBJ2-5, is EADIYQTPRYLVIGTGKKITLECSQTMGHDKMYWYQQDPGMELHLIHYSYGVNSTEKGDLSSESTVSRIRTEHFPLTLESARPSHTSQYLCASSSRLAGGETQYFGPGTRLLVL.

CDR3 nucleotides: TGTGCCAGCAGCCCCCGAGGGAGCACAGATACGCAGTATTTT. Its translation is CASSPRGSTDTQYF. The chain joins TRBV5-4 to TRBJ2-3, with D maybe TRBD2 (5 bases). The CDR3 loop spans 14 amino acids. CDR1 and CDR2 (germline): SGHNT, YYREEE (reference sequence). The ends were cut back, 4 bases at V and 0 bases at J, with 9 bases in the middle.

The CDR3 DNA reads TGTGCCAGTAGTACTAACCCAGGGCGGTATAGCAATCAGCCCCAGCATTTT. This gives the protein CASSTNPGRYSNQPQHF. The chain links TRBV19 to TRBJ1-5, with D tentatively TRBD1 (5 bases). Trimming removed 4 bases at V and 0 bases at J, with 16 bases between. This CDR3 region has 17 residues. Per germline, CDR1 LNHDA and CDR2 SQIVND (reference sequence).

This clone is a singleton in its sample. The chain carries TRBV7-8 and TRBJ1-1; TRBD1 might be the D (6 bases). This CDR3 spans 14 amino acids. Trimming cost V 4 bases and J 4 bases, with 13 bases left between them. Germline-derived CDR1 and CDR2 are SGHVS and FQNEAQ. CDR3 sequence: CASSSTGPGTEAFF. The CDR3 DNA reads TGTGCCAGCAGCTCCACAGGGCCCGGCACTGAAGCTTTCTTT.

CDR3 coding DNA: TGTGCCAGCAGCCAAGATCAAGGGATTATAGCAGGGGCCCAGCATTTT. Its translation: CASSQDQGIIAGAQHF. This chain joins TRBV4-2 and TRBJ1-5; D is possibly TRBD1 (6 bases). This CDR3 comprises 16 residues. CDR1 and CDR2 (germline): LGHNA, YNFKEQ. The germline V and J ends were trimmed by 0 bases and 11 bases, with 20 bases remaining between them.

The chain has TRBV2 and TRBJ1-6; no reliable D call. In germline, CDR1 is SNHLY, CDR2 FYNNEI. V was clipped by 4 bases and J by 6 bases, with 7 bases between them. The CDR3 contains 13 residues. The CDR3 DNA reads as TGTGCCAGCAGTGTGCGGGTTAATTCACCCCTCCACTTT. Protein sequence: CASSVRVNSPLHF.